The 30 T cell receptor beta chains below come from one sample, sequenced in a study of blood T cell repertoires in COVID-19. Assay used: immunoSEQ multiplex PCR; TCRdb lists only in-frame clones, some missing. The sample includes over 150,000 clones, over 75% of them seen just once. The sequenced sample consisted of peripheral blood. Receptor source: a man between 50 and 59 years old with COVID-19, enrolled during active disease.

This clone has a handful of counts. The chain is built from TRBV6-6 and TRBJ1-5; 8 bases fit TRBD1. This CDR3 comprises 17 residues. The germline V gene encodes CDR1 MNHNY and CDR2 SVGAGI (reference sequence). The ends lost 5 bases at V and 1 base at J; junction bases unmatched: 10. DNA of the CDR3: TGTGCCAGCAGTCGAACAGGGGGGCCGGAGAGCAATCAGCCCCAGCATTTT. Protein: CASSRTGGPESNQPQHF.

The genes are TRBV7-2 and TRBJ2-7; 9 bases map to TRBD1. V trimming: 4 bases; J trimming: 3 bases; junction bases outside the gene matches: 16. Germline assignment: CDR1 SGHTA and CDR2 FQGNSA. The CDR3 runs 18 residues. The CDR3 DNA reads as TGTGCCAGCAGCTCGGCTATAAGGGGACAGGGTCCCTACTACGAGCAGTACTTC. Translated, it gives CASSSAIRGQGPYYEQYF.

The J gene is TRBJ2-5, the V gene TRBV2; D call uncertain. Trimming removed 7 bases at V and 3 bases at J, with 15 bases between. The germline V gene encodes CDR1 SNHLY and CDR2 FYNNEI. The CDR3 extends over 14 amino acids. The CDR3 here is CASIADQNKETQYF. The CDR3, as DNA: TGTGCCAGCATAGCAGACCAGAACAAAGAGACCCAGTACTTC.

The J gene is TRBJ2-1, the V gene TRBV5-1, with TRBD2 matching over 13 bases. Germline CDR1 and CDR2: SGHRS and YFSETQ. Losses at the gene ends were 4 bases for V and 6 bases for J; bases not matched to a gene: 13. The CDR3 runs to 18 residues. The CDR3 bases are TGCGCCAGCAGCCCGTGGGCAACTAGCGGGAGGGCAACCAATGAGCAGTTCTTC. Translated, it gives CASSPWATSGRATNEQFF.

The chain has TRBV7-8 and TRBJ1-3; TRBD1 is a possible D gene (6 bases). The CDR3 is 15 residues long. The V gene lost 5 bases and the J gene lost 2 bases, with 13 bases spanning the gap. Germline V gives CDR1 SGHVS, CDR2 FQNEAQ. The chain's CDR3 is CASSGRGGAGNTIYF. The CDR3 coding sequence is TGTGCCAGCAGCGGGAGGGGGGGTGCTGGAAACACCATATATTTT.

The chain joins TRBV5-1 to TRBJ2-7; TRBD1 is a possible D gene (7 bases). This CDR3 has 15 residues. Per the germline V gene, CDR1 is SGHRS and CDR2 is YFSETQ. V shed 0 bases and J shed 0 bases, with 10 bases lying between them. CDR3 coding DNA: TGCGCCAGCAGCTTGGCAGGGGGAGGCTCCTACGAGCAGTACTTC. It yields the protein CASSLAGGGSYEQYF.

There are a few counts of this clone. The chain couples TRBV28 to TRBJ1-2; possibly TRBD1 for D (6 bases). CDR1 is MDHEN and CDR2 is SYDVKM in the germline V gene. The V end was cut by 3 bases, the J end by 8 bases, with 22 bases between. This CDR3 comprises 16 residues. The CDR3 loop is CASSFIGTPRLKGYTF. CDR3 in DNA: TGTGCCAGCAGTTTCATCGGGACACCTCGTTTGAAGGGCTACACCTTC.

Remarks on this clone: Within the sample, other DNA sequences also encode this same CDR3. The chain links TRBV3-1 (or the pseudogene TRBV3-2) to TRBJ2-7; D is possibly TRBD2 (6 bases). The CDR3 totals 14 residues. Germline V CDR1 and CDR2: LGHDT, YNNKEL (reference sequence). Trimming took 1 base from V and 3 from J, leaving 10 bases between them. The CDR3 sequence: CASSQGGEDYEQYF. CDR3 sequence (DNA): TGTGCCAGCAGCCAAGGGGGGGAGGACTACGAGCAGTACTTC.

The CDR3 coding sequence is TGTGCCAGCAGCCCTGGGACTAGCGGGGGTATTCAAGAGACCCAGTACTTC. Its translation: CASSPGTSGGIQETQYF. The chain is built from TRBV11-2 and TRBJ2-5; 14 bases are shared with TRBD2. The germline V gene has CDR1 SGHAT and CDR2 FQNNGV. This CDR3 spans 17 amino acids. V lost 5 bases to trimming and J lost 2 bases; unmatched junction nucleotides: 7.

The rearrangement uses TRBV5-1 and TRBJ2-1, with D perhaps matching TRBD2 (6 bases). V lost 4 bases and J lost 0, with 14 bases in between. Germline assignment: CDR1 SGHRS and CDR2 YFSETQ. CDR3 length: 16 amino acids. CDR3 loop: CASSPRWRGSYNEQFF. DNA of the CDR3: TGCGCCAGCAGCCCCCGTTGGAGGGGCTCCTACAATGAGCAGTTCTTC.

The V call is TRBV9, the J call TRBJ2-1; TRBD2 might be the D (5 bases). CDR3 length: 16 amino acids. Trimming took 4 bases from V and 4 from J, leaving 18 bases between them. Germline values: CDR1 SGDLS, CDR2 YYNGEE. The DNA of the CDR3 is TGTGCCAGCAGCCCCCTCACGGGAACAGATTACAATGAGCAGTTCTTC. Translation gives CASSPLTGTDYNEQFF.

V and J are TRBV10-3 and TRBJ2-7; 12 bases fit TRBD1. With 2 bases clipped from V and 2 bases from J, the junction kept 4 bases outside the gene matches. CDR3 length: 16 residues. Germline loops: CDR1 ENHRY, CDR2 SYGVKD. This CDR3 is CAISEPGTGGTYEQYF. The CDR3 DNA reads TGTGCCATCAGTGAGCCCGGGACAGGGGGCACCTACGAGCAGTACTTC.

The chain links TRBV10-1 to TRBJ2-1; 8 bases match TRBD1. The CDR3 sequence is 14 residues long. Germline CDR1 reads WNHNN; CDR2 reads SYGVQD (reference sequence). The trim removed 2 bases at V and 3 bases at J, leaving 0 bases unmatched. The CDR3 bases are TGCGCCAGCAGTGAGGGGACAGGCTACAATGAGCAGTTCTTC. Amino acids: CASSEGTGYNEQFF.

As for this clone: The same CDR3 also results from other DNA sequences found in this sample. The rearrangement uses TRBV6-2 or TRBV6-3 and TRBJ1-2, with D uncertain. Trimming shortened V by 2 bases and J by 2 bases, and 6 bases separated the two germline ends. CDR3 length: 13 amino acids. Germline assignment: CDR1 MNHEY and CDR2 SVGEGT. As DNA, the CDR3 is TGTGCCAGCAGTTACGGAGGGAACTATGGCTACACCTTC. Protein product: CASSYGGNYGYTF.

The chain is built from TRBV6-1 and TRBJ2-7, with no clear D. Trimming took off 2 bases at V and 7 bases at J, with 6 bases between the two ends. CDR3 length: 11 residues. Germline assignment: CDR1 MNHNS and CDR2 SASEGT. The CDR3 DNA reads TGTGCCAGCAGTGAACCCCGTGAGCAGTACTTC. It yields the protein CASSEPREQYF.

The chain uses TRBV7-2 and TRBJ1-2, with D possibly TRBD1 on 5 matching bases. Germline CDR1 SGHTA, CDR2 FQGNSA. CDR3 length: 16 amino acids. Trimming took off 5 bases at V and 6 bases at J, with 22 bases between the two ends. The CDR3 protein is CASSHNLLSGRNGYTF. CDR3 sequence (DNA): TGTGCCAGCAGCCATAATCTATTGTCAGGGAGGAATGGCTACACCTTC.

The rearrangement uses TRBV19 and TRBJ1-2, with 10 bases that match TRBD1. J lost 5 bases, V lost 6 bases, and 9 bases had no gene match. Germline V lookup: CDR1 LNHDA, CDR2 SQIVND (reference sequence). The CDR3 has 15 amino acids. DNA of the CDR3: TGTGCCAGTAGACCCCGTGCGGGACAGGGGTATGGCTACACCTTC. Protein product: CASRPRAGQGYGYTF.

This chain uses TRBV30 with TRBJ1-1; perhaps TRBD1 as D (5 bases). The CDR3 has 15 residues. Germline CDR1 reads GTSNPN; CDR2 reads SVGIG (reference sequence). V was trimmed by 2 bases and J by 2 bases, leaving 15 bases between them. The CDR3 bases are TGTGCCTGGAGTCAGGTCAGGGAAGTAAACACTGAAGCTTTCTTT. This gives the protein CAWSQVREVNTEAFF.

The chain combines TRBV4-1 with TRBJ2-5; TRBD2 might be the D (6 bases). The CDR3 spans 15 residues. Trimming cost V 0 bases and J 5 bases, with 13 bases left between them. CDR1 and CDR2 from the germline V gene are MGHRA and YSYEKL. This CDR3 is CASSQDSTRYETQYF. CDR3 coding DNA: TGCGCCAGCAGCCAAGATTCGACTAGGTATGAGACCCAGTACTTC.

The chain employs TRBV7-3 and TRBJ2-3; 14 bases match TRBD2. The CDR3 sequence is 16 residues long. Germline V CDR1 and CDR2: SGHTA, FQGTGA. Losses at the gene ends were 2 bases for V and 4 bases for J; bases not matched to a gene: 2. The CDR3: CASSLGTSGGSDTQYF. The CDR3 bases are TGTGCCAGCAGCTTAGGGACTAGCGGGGGTTCAGATACGCAGTATTTT. Looking up the rest from reference TRBV7-3 and TRBJ2-3 gives the full variable domain: GAGVSQTPSNKVTEKGKYVELRCDPISGHTALYWYRQSLGQGPEFLIYFQGTGAADDSGLPNDRFFAVRPEGSVSTLKIQRTERGDSAVYLCASSLGTSGGSDTQYFGPGTRLTVL.

The V call is TRBV6-1, the J call TRBJ2-4; D is undetermined. This CDR3 has 16 amino acids. Trimming left V 3 bases short and J 4 bases short, with 16 bases between. From germline, CDR1 is MNHNS and CDR2 SASEGT. For the CDR3, the DNA is TGTGCCAGCAGTGACGGTATCCTTCTATCTAAAAACATTCAGTACTTC. It specifies CASSDGILLSKNIQYF.

The J gene is TRBJ2-1, the V gene TRBV2; 15 nucleotides match TRBD2. This CDR3 is built from 19 residues. CDR1 SNHLY and CDR2 FYNNEI come from the germline V gene. V lost 5 bases and J lost 6; bases outside the gene matches: 14. CDR3 in amino acids: CASSRSFGGLAGGSNEQFF. The DNA of the CDR3 is TGTGCCAGCAGTCGATCTTTTGGGGGACTAGCGGGGGGTAGCAATGAGCAGTTCTTC.

Here the CDR3 reads CASSQAQGFSPLHF. DNA for the CDR3: TGTGCCAGCAGCCAAGCCCAGGGGTTTTCACCCCTCCACTTT. The chain uses TRBV14 and TRBJ1-6; a weak D match, TRBD1 (6 bases). CDR1 and CDR2 from the germline V gene are SGHDN and FVKESK. V was pared by 1 base and J by 9 bases, with 10 bases between. This CDR3 has 14 amino acids. The variable domain in full, completed from reference TRBV14 and TRBJ1-6, reads EAGVTQFPSHSVIEKGQTVTLRCDPISGHDNLYWYRRVMGKEIKFLLHFVKESKQDESGMPNNRFLAERTGGTYSTLKVQPAELEDSGVYFCASSQAQGFSPLHFGNGTRLTVT.

Concerning this clone: Within the sample, other DNA sequences also encode this same CDR3. The rearrangement joins TRBV3-1 (or the pseudogene TRBV3-2) to TRBJ2-7, with D unresolved. CDR3 length: 12 amino acids. The germline V gene encodes CDR1 LGHDT and CDR2 YNNKEL (reference sequence). Trimming removed 0 bases from V and 3 bases from J, with 3 bases in between. The CDR3 DNA reads as TGTGCCAGCAGCCAAGATCTCTACGAGCAGTACTTC. Protein product: CASSQDLYEQYF.

The chain recombines TRBV2 with TRBJ2-2; D unresolved. The CDR3 is made up of 14 amino acids. CDR1 SNHLY and CDR2 FYNNEI come from the germline V gene. V was cut by 7 bases and J by 1 base, with 10 bases left in between. Written as DNA, the CDR3 is TGTGCCAGCAAGTGGCAGGAGAACACCGGGGAGCTGTTTTTT. Its translation: CASKWQENTGELFF.

V and J are TRBV27 and TRBJ2-1, with D possibly being TRBD1 (6 bases). The germline V and J ends were trimmed by 4 bases and 7 bases, with 17 bases remaining between them. Germline assignment: CDR1 MNHEY and CDR2 SMNVEV (reference sequence). The CDR3 runs to 15 residues. The CDR3 sequence: CASSSYPSTGNEQFF. CDR3 DNA: TGTGCCAGCAGTTCCTACCCCTCGACAGGTAATGAGCAGTTCTTC.

The chain has TRBV12-3 or TRBV12-4 and TRBJ1-1; D not certain. The CDR3 contains 11 residues. V was pared by 11 bases and J by 0 bases, with 7 bases between. CDR3 protein: CASQLNTEAFF. In DNA, the CDR3 is TGTGCCTCCCAGTTGAACACTGAAGCTTTCTTT.

The chain recombines TRBV24-1 with TRBJ2-1, with 8 bases identical to TRBD2. From germline, CDR1 is KGHDR and CDR2 SFDVKD. The CDR3 contains 15 residues. The V segment lost 0 bases and the J segment 8 bases; nucleotides outside the gene matches: 5. CDR3 region: CATSDLAGGSDEQFF. Here the CDR3 DNA reads TGTGCCACCAGTGATTTGGCGGGGGGATCCGATGAGCAGTTCTTC.

V usage is TRBV28 and J usage is TRBJ1-2; D ambiguous. The CDR3 length is 12 residues. Germline assignment: CDR1 MDHEN and CDR2 SYDVKM. Trimming removed 8 bases at V and 8 bases at J, with 15 bases between. The CDR3 DNA reads TGTGCCAGCCTTGAAGATGGTGGCGGCTACACCTTC. Translated, it gives CASLEDGGGYTF.

V is TRBV29-1 and J is TRBJ2-7; D remains ambiguous. Between the trimmed V and J ends, which lost 8 bases and 0 bases, there was a span of 14 bases. CDR1 is SQVTM and CDR2 is ANQGSEA in the germline V gene. The CDR3 extends over 13 amino acids. CDR3 in amino acids: CSTRSDSSYEQYF. CDR3 sequence (DNA): TGCAGCACAAGGTCCGACTCCTCCTACGAGCAGTACTTC.